A selection of T cell receptor beta chains follows, all from one sample in a study of CD4+ T cells in melanoma. Data came from immunoSEQ multiplex PCR; TCRdb stores just in-frame clones and leaves some out. The sample yields 18,000 or so clones, around 82% seen once. Material: cells from a culture (not recorded whether cultured in vitro). The receptors stem from a human donor with melanoma. The CDR3 runs from the conserved cysteine through the conserved F or W. Fields, in order: J gene, clone size, D gene, V gene, CDR3 protein, CDR3 DNA. D genes are given only for firm matches. Expanded clones get a size class; other rows say once, few or many, or leave the size out.

J gene: TRBJ2-6
clone size: .
D gene: TRBD1
V gene: TRBV19
CDR3 protein: CASSIRPTGDSGANVLTF
CDR3 DNA: TGTGCCAGTAGTATCAGACCGACAGGGGACTCTGGGGCCAACGTCCTGACTTTC

J gene: TRBJ1-1
clone size: .
D gene: .
V gene: TRBV2
CDR3 protein: CASSWVNTEAFF
CDR3 DNA: TGTGCCAGCAGTTGGGTGAACACTGAAGCTTTCTTT

J gene: TRBJ2-3
clone size: .
D gene: .
V gene: TRBV5-1
CDR3 protein: CASSIDTSTDTQYF
CDR3 DNA: TGCGCCAGCAGCATCGACACGTCCACAGATACGCAGTATTTT

J gene: TRBJ2-5
clone size: .
D gene: TRBD2
V gene: TRBV29-1
CDR3 protein: CSVEWLAGEKETQYF
CDR3 DNA: TGCAGCGTTGAATGGCTAGCGGGGGAAAAAGAGACCCAGTACTTC

J gene: TRBJ1-1
clone size: .
D gene: .
V gene: TRBV28
CDR3 protein: CASSLGSAGYTEAFF
CDR3 DNA: TGTGCCAGCAGTTTGGGGTCGGCAGGGTACACTGAAGCTTTCTTT

J gene: TRBJ2-3
clone size: .
D gene: TRBD2
V gene: TRBV5-1
CDR3 protein: CASSRALGGGAGDTQYF
CDR3 DNA: TGCGCCAGCAGCAGGGCCCTTGGCGGGGGGGCGGGAGATACGCAGTATTTT

J gene: TRBJ1-1
clone size: .
D gene: .
V gene: TRBV18
CDR3 protein: CASSRQIVGRTNTEAFF
CDR3 DNA: TGTGCCAGCTCACGTCAGATTGTGGGGCGGACGAACACTGAAGCTTTCTTT

J gene: TRBJ1-2
clone size: .
D gene: .
V gene: TRBV5-1
CDR3 protein: CASSSDLQGYYGYTF
CDR3 DNA: TGCGCCAGCAGCTCGGACCTACAGGGTTACTATGGCTACACCTTC

J gene: TRBJ1-2
clone size: .
D gene: .
V gene: TRBV6-6
CDR3 protein: CASSYKGQPETYGYTF
CDR3 DNA: TGTGCCAGCAGTTACAAAGGACAGCCAGAGACGTATGGCTACACCTTC

J gene: TRBJ2-1
clone size: .
D gene: .
V gene: TRBV11-2
CDR3 protein: CASSLDFSPQFF
CDR3 DNA: TGTGCCAGCAGCTTAGATTTTTCCCCTCAGTTCTTC

J gene: TRBJ1-2
clone size: .
D gene: .
V gene: TRBV19
CDR3 protein: CASSINIGSWNYGYTF
CDR3 DNA: TGTGCCAGTAGTATTAACATCGGGTCATGGAACTATGGCTACACCTTC

J gene: TRBJ2-5
clone size: .
D gene: TRBD2
V gene: TRBV4-1
CDR3 protein: CASSQGLAEKTQYF
CDR3 DNA: TGCGCCAGCAGCCAAGGACTAGCGGAAAAGACCCAGTACTTC

J gene: TRBJ1-4
clone size: .
D gene: .
V gene: TRBV11-2
CDR3 protein: CASSFRDREKLFF
CDR3 DNA: TGTGCCAGCAGCTTCAGGGATCGGGAAAAACTGTTTTTT

J gene: TRBJ1-5
clone size: .
D gene: .
V gene: TRBV5-6
CDR3 protein: CASSRGTYSNQPQHF
CDR3 DNA: TGTGCCAGCAGCCGCGGGACTTACAGCAATCAGCCCCAGCATTTT

J gene: TRBJ2-5
clone size: .
D gene: TRBD2
V gene: TRBV2
CDR3 protein: CASNPTSAQETQYF
CDR3 DNA: TGTGCCAGCAATCCTACTAGCGCCCAAGAGACCCAGTACTTC

J gene: TRBJ2-2
clone size: .
D gene: TRBD1
V gene: TRBV7-9
CDR3 protein: CATGNEGDRFDTGELFF
CDR3 DNA: TGTGCCACCGGGAATGAGGGGGACAGATTCGACACCGGGGAGCTGTTTTTT

J gene: TRBJ2-3
clone size: .
D gene: TRBD1
V gene: TRBV6-1
CDR3 protein: CASNGGTGADTQYF
CDR3 DNA: TGTGCCAGCAATGGCGGGACAGGCGCGGATACGCAGTATTTT

J gene: TRBJ2-7
clone size: .
D gene: TRBD1
V gene: TRBV6-5
CDR3 protein: CASRTGTGADYEQYF
CDR3 DNA: TGTGCCAGCAGGACAGGGACAGGGGCCGACTACGAGCAGTACTTC

J gene: TRBJ1-3
clone size: .
D gene: .
V gene: TRBV5-1
CDR3 protein: CASSLGPGDSGNTIYF
CDR3 DNA: TGCGCCAGCAGCTTGGGGCCAGGGGATTCAGGAAACACCATATATTTT

J gene: TRBJ2-3
clone size: .
D gene: .
V gene: TRBV5-1
CDR3 protein: CASRSGLSTDTQYF
CDR3 DNA: TGCGCCAGCAGGTCGGGACTTAGCACAGATACGCAGTATTTT

J gene: TRBJ1-1
clone size: few
D gene: .
V gene: TRBV2
CDR3 protein: CASGGTEAFF
CDR3 DNA: TGTGCCAGCGGGGGAACTGAAGCTTTCTTT

J gene: TRBJ1-3
clone size: .
D gene: TRBD1
V gene: TRBV2
CDR3 protein: CASRTGVFSGNTIYF
CDR3 DNA: TGTGCCAGCAGGACAGGGGTCTTCTCTGGAAACACCATATATTTT

J gene: TRBJ1-1
clone size: .
D gene: .
V gene: TRBV5-4
CDR3 protein: CASSGVGTEAFF
CDR3 DNA: TGTGCCAGCAGCGGGGTAGGCACTGAAGCTTTCTTT

J gene: TRBJ2-2
clone size: .
D gene: TRBD2
V gene: TRBV29-1
CDR3 protein: CSGGRAGELFF
CDR3 DNA: TGCAGCGGGGGGAGGGCCGGGGAGCTGTTTTTT

J gene: TRBJ2-2
clone size: .
D gene: .
V gene: TRBV18
CDR3 protein: CASSPSRLGGGELFF
CDR3 DNA: TGTGCCAGCTCACCGAGCCGTCTCGGGGGCGGGGAGCTGTTTTTT

J gene: TRBJ2-1
clone size: once
D gene: .
V gene: TRBV5-6
CDR3 protein: CASSLSGGAYNEQFF
CDR3 DNA: TGTGCCAGCAGCTTATCGGGGGGCGCCTACAATGAGCAGTTCTTC

J gene: TRBJ1-1
clone size: .
D gene: .
V gene: TRBV5-1
CDR3 protein: CASSIRPGPMNTEAFF
CDR3 DNA: TGCGCCAGCAGCATACGGCCGGGACCGATGAACACTGAAGCTTTCTTT

J gene: TRBJ1-2
clone size: .
D gene: .
V gene: TRBV15
CDR3 protein: CATSSEGFNYGYTF
CDR3 DNA: TGTGCCACCAGCAGTGAGGGGTTCAACTATGGCTACACCTTC

J gene: TRBJ1-2
clone size: .
D gene: .
V gene: TRBV5-5
CDR3 protein: CASSPREANYGYTF
CDR3 DNA: TGTGCCAGCAGTCCTAGGGAAGCTAACTATGGCTACACCTTC

J gene: TRBJ1-5
clone size: .
D gene: .
V gene: TRBV30
CDR3 protein: CAWRAMGGNYQPQHF
CDR3 DNA: TGTGCCTGGAGGGCCATGGGAGGGAATTATCAGCCCCAGCATTTT

J gene: TRBJ2-3
clone size: .
D gene: .
V gene: TRBV4-2
CDR3 protein: CASSQDRGPYTQYF
CDR3 DNA: TGTGCCAGCAGCCAAGATCGGGGGCCGTATACGCAGTATTTT

J gene: TRBJ1-2
clone size: .
D gene: .
V gene: TRBV5-4
CDR3 protein: CASSSWDGYTF
CDR3 DNA: TGTGCCAGCAGCTCATGGGATGGCTACACCTTC

J gene: TRBJ2-7
clone size: .
D gene: .
V gene: TRBV11-2
CDR3 protein: CASSLGSRGLSTRQYF
CDR3 DNA: TGTGCCAGCAGCTTAGGTTCTCGTGGGCTATCTACGCGGCAGTACTTC

J gene: TRBJ2-2
clone size: once
D gene: .
V gene: TRBV29-1
CDR3 protein: CSVLRGVVYTGELFF
CDR3 DNA: TGCAGCGTTCTGCGAGGGGTCGTTTACACCGGGGAGCTGTTTTTT

J gene: TRBJ1-3
clone size: .
D gene: .
V gene: TRBV18
CDR3 protein: CASSSDRSSGNTIYF
CDR3 DNA: TGTGCCAGCTCATCTGACAGGAGCTCTGGAAACACCATATATTTT